This T cell receptor (beta chain) was documented in a study of blood T cell repertoires in COVID-19. Study summary: Researchers got acute and convalescent COVID-19 samples from the United States, Italy and Spain. From T cells, B-cell-depleted T cells, or PBMCs came the material, which was cDNA or gDNA.

After removal of 0 bases from V and 1 base from J, the junction contained 6 bases not matched to a gene. CDR1 is SGHDT, CDR2 YYEEEE, per germline. This CDR3 has 17 amino acids. Per the original data handling: Amplification of reference gene primers provided the estimated nucleated cell counts. Method: immunoSEQ multiplex PCR; TCRdb's copy keeps in-frame clones and lacks some. D and trimming were read from the DNA, whereas the V and J calls and clone size are those reported in that table. Among 140,000 or so clones listed, 75% to 90% were seen once. The TCR sequence derives from a man aged 50 to 60 who had recovered from COVID-19. The sequenced material came from peripheral blood. The chain joins TRBV5-6 to TRBJ1-2, with 10 bases identical to TRBD1. The CDR3 region has the DNA TGTGCCAGCAGCTTGGTTTCCCGGACAGGGGGTAACTATGGCTACACCTTC. Amino acids: CASSLVSRTGGNYGYTF.